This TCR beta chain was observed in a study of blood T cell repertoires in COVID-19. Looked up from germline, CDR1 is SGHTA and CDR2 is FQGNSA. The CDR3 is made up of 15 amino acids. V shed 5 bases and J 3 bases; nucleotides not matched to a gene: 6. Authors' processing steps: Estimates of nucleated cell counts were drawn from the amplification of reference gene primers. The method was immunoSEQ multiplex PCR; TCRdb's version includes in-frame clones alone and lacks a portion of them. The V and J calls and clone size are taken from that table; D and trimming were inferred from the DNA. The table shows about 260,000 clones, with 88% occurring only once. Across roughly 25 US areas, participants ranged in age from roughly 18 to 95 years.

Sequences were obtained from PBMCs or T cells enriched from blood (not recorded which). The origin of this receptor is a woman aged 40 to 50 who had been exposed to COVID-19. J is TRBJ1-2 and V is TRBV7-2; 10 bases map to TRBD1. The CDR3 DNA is TGTGCCAGCAGCGGTTCGGGACAGGGGTACTATGGCTACACCTTC. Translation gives CASSGSGQGYYGYTF.